This T cell receptor beta chain was identified during a study of regulatory T cells in long-lasting Graves disease. On this clonotype itself: Its antigen is unidentified.

iRepertoire HTBI primers and Arm-PCR of CDR3 regions built TCR beta libraries. Original processing notes: Segment identification across samples yielded 62 TRBV and 13 to 15 TRBJ segments. From the multiplex PCR reads, TCRdb called clonotypes with MiXCR, one entry per CDR3 protein. What appears here as the V and J calls and clone size reflects TCRdb's work, not the paper's. The data hold hundreds of thousands of distinct CDR3 sequences, with more than 20% observed a single time. General study results and limits: Persistent disease was associated with favored TRBV28 usage and with favored use of TRBJ1-2 and TRBJ2-5. A greater number of public clonotypes (around 2,700) was shared by persistent patients than by new patients (about 990).

Stated time point: persistent/refractory GD, antithyroid drugs over 5 years with positive TRAb. Extracted PBMC RNA gave rise to the TCR library. Clinicians diagnosed Graves' disease using American Thyroid Association guidelines. Trimming took off 2 bases at V and 8 bases at J, with 15 bases between the two ends. This CDR3 is built from 14 residues. Germline-derived CDR1 and CDR2 are SGHVT and SQSDAQ. The receptor was isolated from a female donor with Graves disease. This chain links TRBV7-4 with TRBJ1-1; D perhaps matches TRBD1 (5 bases). Sequencing was performed on peripheral blood mononuclear cells (PBMCs), taken when the disease was refractory, from a patient treated with antithyroid drugs. CDR3 in amino acids: CASSLNLLGGEAFF. In DNA, the CDR3 is TGTGCCAGCAGCTTAAATCTCCTGGGGGGGGAAGCTTTCTTT.